A single T cell receptor beta chain is shown here with its context. The data were taken from a study of shared clonotypes between healthy human individuals. The CDR3 has 13 amino acids. Per the germline V gene, CDR1 is SGHVS and CDR2 is FQNEAQ. The V end was cut by 5 bases, the J end by 5 bases, with 12 bases between. The method was immunoSEQ multiplex PCR; TCRdb's version includes in-frame clones alone and lacks a portion of them. Among about a million clones listed, roughly 80% were seen once. The material sequenced was memory CD4+ T cells sorted from blood. Subset given: CD45RA-negative fraction. The chain carries TRBV7-8 and TRBJ2-5, with D uncertain. This TCR was recovered from a man aged 18 to 30 in good health. The CDR3 DNA reads TGTGCCAGCAGCCCATCCCATGGGGAGACCCAGTACTTC. Protein product: CASSPSHGETQYF.